The 8 T cell receptor beta chains presented below share a single source sample, sequenced in a study of blood T cell repertoires in COVID-19. Clones were sequenced by immunoSEQ multiplex PCR, and TCRdb holds only the in-frame ones, with some missing. The sample has 210,000 or so clones, approximately 80% seen once. Specimen: PBMCs or T cells enriched from blood (not recorded which). These receptors came from a middle-aged woman with acute COVID-19.

The rearrangement joins TRBV20-1 to TRBJ2-5; a weak D match, TRBD2 (7 bases). CDR1 and CDR2 from the germline V gene are DFQATT and SNEGSKA (reference sequence). Trimming removed 3 bases from V and 2 bases from J, with 19 bases in between. The CDR3 length is 16 residues. DNA of the CDR3: TGCAGTGCTAGTCGGGGTACGAGGGGGGGTCAAGAGACCCAGTACTTC. Amino acids: CSASRGTRGGQETQYF.

This clone was observed a handful of times. The DNA of the CDR3 is TGTGCCAGCAGCCCCATGACAGGGGGCAACGGGGCCAACGTCCTGACTTTC. Amino acids: CASSPMTGGNGANVLTF. This chain uses TRBV5-4 with TRBJ2-6; 10 nucleotides align to TRBD1. This CDR3 region has 17 residues. Trimming removed 4 bases from V and 4 bases from J; junction bases left unmatched: 8. Germline V CDR1 and CDR2: SGHNT, YYREEE (reference sequence). The full variable domain, completed using reference TRBV5-4 and TRBJ2-6, is ETGVTQSPTHLIKTRGQQVTLRCSSQSGHNTVSWYQQALGQGPQFIFQYYREEENGRGNFPPRFSGLQFPNYSSELNVNALELDDSALYLCASSPMTGGNGANVLTFGAGSRLTVL.

J is TRBJ2-1 and V is TRBV6-1; 9 bases are shared with TRBD1. V shed 3 bases and J 4 bases; nucleotides not matched to a gene: 4. CDR1 MNHNS and CDR2 SASEGT come from the germline V gene. The CDR3 loop spans 15 amino acids. As DNA, the CDR3 is TGTGCCAGCAGTGACGGGACAGGGAGGTACAATGAGCAGTTCTTC. It encodes CASSDGTGRYNEQFF.

The chain carries TRBV6-4 and TRBJ2-7; 7 nucleotides align to TRBD1. CDR1 is MRHNA and CDR2 is SNTAGT in the germline V gene. The CDR3 consists of 16 residues. J gave up 1 base and V 6 bases, and 12 bases lay outside the gene matches. CDR3 in amino acids: CASRNYHRGQSYEQYF. The CDR3 coding sequence is TGTGCCAGCAGGAATTATCACCGGGGACAGTCCTACGAGCAGTACTTC.

The genes are TRBV18 and TRBJ1-1, with a tentative D call TRBD1 (5 bases). V was pared by 3 bases and J by 7 bases, with 15 bases between. The CDR3 extends over 14 amino acids. The germline CDR1 and CDR2 sequences are KGHSH and LQKENI. The DNA of the CDR3 is TGTGCCAGCTCACCGCAGGCAGGGTTTTATGAAGCTTTCTTT. Translation gives CASSPQAGFYEAFF. The full variable domain, in which reference TRBV18 and TRBJ1-1 provide the parts outside the CDR3, is NAGVMQNPRHLVRRRGQEARLRCSPMKGHSHVYWYRQLPEEGLKFMVYLQKENIIDESGMPKERFSAEFPKEGPSILRIQQVVRGDSAAYFCASSPQAGFYEAFFGQGTRLTVV.

Details on this clone: In the same sample, other DNA sequences code for this CDR3. The chain combines TRBV19 with TRBJ1-2; maybe TRBD1 (6 bases). The germline V gene has CDR1 LNHDA and CDR2 SQIVND (reference sequence). The CDR3 is 12 residues long. The V and J ends lost 3 bases and 7 bases respectively, with 9 bases between them. The CDR3 coding sequence is TGTGCCAGTAGTATCAGGGGCCTTGGCTACACCTTC. Translating gives CASSIRGLGYTF.

This clone was picked up one time. The chain carries TRBV27 and TRBJ1-6, with 10 bases identical to TRBD1. The CDR3 spans 17 residues. CDR1 MNHEY and CDR2 SMNVEV come from the germline V gene (reference sequence). Unmatched junction bases numbered 15, after V lost 3 bases and J lost 13 bases. The CDR3 loop reads CASSFYNFRDRGSPLHF. CDR3 DNA: TGTGCCAGCAGTTTCTACAATTTCAGGGACAGGGGTTCCCCCCTCCACTTT.

V is TRBV28 and J is TRBJ1-1, with D uncertain. Germline values: CDR1 MDHEN, CDR2 SYDVKM. The CDR3 is made up of 12 amino acids. Deletions cut 6 bases from V and 4 bases from J, with 9 bases between. The CDR3 reads CASRQNPTEAFF. Written as DNA, the CDR3 is TGTGCCAGCAGACAAAACCCCACTGAAGCTTTCTTT.